This TCR beta chain was sequenced in a study of identical twins. The table lists this clonotype with many counts. TCRdb re-called the 5' RACE reads with MiXCR, one entry per CDR3 protein. The data show a few hundred thousand distinct CDR3 sequences, approximately 10% seen once. CDR1 and CDR2 (germline): MDHEN, SYDVKM. The CDR3 is 16 amino acids. V lost 5 bases and J 0 bases, leaving 14 bases between the germline ends. The sample was also reused in another study, on yellow fever vaccine responses in identical twins.

The sequence derives from a young woman in good health. The chain has TRBV28 and TRBJ2-1, with D hard to call. Sample: PBMCs. CDR3 protein: CASSQRVPSSYNEQFF. CDR3 nucleotide sequence: TGTGCCAGCAGTCAACGGGTTCCCAGCTCCTACAATGAGCAGTTCTTC.